The 25 T cell receptor beta chains below were found in one sample sequenced in a study of T cell repertoires in cytomegalovirus infection. These TCRs are of unknown antigen specificity. Each CDR3 protein gets one entry after TCRdb re-called the reads with MiXCR. Among some 500,000 distinct CDR3 sequences listed, about 33% were seen once. Sequences were derived from cultured PBMCs, sampled from culture after CMV antigen stimulation. The origin of the receptors is a human donor in good health (CMV status not recorded). Some clones in this sample may be carry-over from other donors' samples.

This clonotype was seen only a few times. CDR3 sequence reads: CASSIFPGIQYNEQFF. CDR3 coding DNA: TGTGCCAGTAGTATATTTCCAGGGATTCAGTACAATGAGCAGTTCTTC. This chain links TRBV19 with TRBJ2-1, with D perhaps matching TRBD1 (5 bases). The length of the CDR3 is 16 residues. In germline, CDR1 is LNHDA, CDR2 SQIVND (reference sequence). V dropped 2 bases and J dropped 4 bases, with 15 bases sitting between them. The full variable domain, completed using reference TRBV19 and TRBJ2-1, is DGGITQSPKYLFRKEGQNVTLSCEQNLNHDAMYWYRQDPGQGLRLIYYSQIVNDFQKGDIAEGYSVSREKKESFPLTVTSAQKNPTAFYLCASSIFPGIQYNEQFFGPGTRLTVL.

V is TRBV6-5 and J is TRBJ2-7; 10 bases match TRBD1. Germline CDR1 and CDR2: MNHEY and SVGAGI. J was trimmed by 0 bases and V by 7 bases; bases with no gene match: 3. This CDR3 is 14 amino acids long. In DNA, the CDR3 is TGTGCCAGCACCCGGACAGGGGGCTCCTACGAGCAGTACTTC. As protein: CASTRTGGSYEQYF.

Comments on this clonotype: The junction does not match germline at one end; this may be a read error. This chain links TRBV9 with TRBJ2-1; 10 bases match TRBD2. Per the germline V gene, CDR1 is SGDLS and CDR2 is YYNGEE. The CDR3 runs to 16 residues. The CDR3 region is CAGSRGGASGRFEQFF. Here the CDR3 DNA reads TGTGCCGGCAGCCGGGGAGGGGCTAGCGGGAGATTTGAGCAGTTCTTC. Using reference TRBV9 and TRBJ2-1 for the parts outside the CDR3, the full variable domain is DSGVTQTPKHLITATGQRVTLRCSPRSGDLSVYWYQQSLDQGLQFLIQYYNGEERAKGNILERFSAQQFPDLHSELNLSSLELGDSALYFCAGSRGGASGRFEQFFGPGTRLTVL.

This chain links TRBV4-3 with TRBJ2-2; 11 nucleotides match TRBD2. The germline gives CDR1 LGHNA, CDR2 YSLEER. The CDR3 sequence is 17 residues long. V was clipped by 0 bases and J by 9 bases; unmatched bases: 9. Written as DNA, the CDR3 is TGCGCCAGCAGCCAAGACGCTAGCGGGAGGACCTCGAGGGAGCTGTTTTTT. Amino acids: CASSQDASGRTSRELFF.

The gene calls are TRBV28 and TRBJ2-5; D might be TRBD2 (6 bases). In germline, CDR1 is MDHEN, CDR2 SYDVKM. The V end lost 5 bases, the J end lost 5 bases, and 33 bases lay between the germline ends. CDR3 length equals 20 residues. The chain's CDR3 is CASSPTGFRESITPRETQYF. In DNA form, the CDR3 reads TGTGCCAGCAGTCCGACTGGGTTTCGGGAGAGCATAACCCCGAGGGAGACCCAGTACTTC. The full variable domain, with the rest looked up from reference TRBV28 and TRBJ2-5, is DVKVTQSSRYLVKRTGEKVFLECVQDMDHENMFWYRQDPGLGLRLIYFSYDVKMKEKGDIPEGYSVSREKKERFSLILESASTNQTSMYLCASSPTGFRESITPRETQYFGPGTRLLVL.

This clonotype is a singleton in its sample. The chain employs TRBV5-1 and TRBJ2-5, with 7 nucleotides matching TRBD2. Germline CDR1 and CDR2: SGHRS and YFSETQ. V was pared by 3 bases and J by 2 bases, with 4 bases of the junction left unmatched. There are 14 residues in the CDR3. The CDR3 DNA reads as TGCGCCAGCAGCTCCGGGACTAAACAAGAGACCCAGTACTTC. This sequence encodes CASSSGTKQETQYF.

The rearrangement joins TRBV3-1 to TRBJ2-7; D unresolved. This CDR3 comprises 11 residues. Germline V gives CDR1 LGHDT, CDR2 YNNKEL (reference sequence). Trimming took 0 bases from V and 5 from J, leaving 2 bases between them. The CDR3 nucleotides read TGTGCCAGCAGCCAAGACAACGAGCAGTACTTC. Residues: CASSQDNEQYF.

The rearrangement joins TRBV12-3 or TRBV12-4 to TRBJ1-2, with D unclear. The CDR3 contains 12 residues. V was shortened by 2 bases and J by 8 bases, with 9 bases between the two germline ends. The CDR3 is CASSLTRHGYTF. DNA for the CDR3: TGTGCCAGCAGTTTAACGAGACACGGCTACACCTTC.

The V and J genes are TRBV10-3 and TRBJ2-4, with TRBD2 matching over 9 bases. The V gene end was trimmed by 6 bases and the J gene end by 9 bases; junction bases not matched to a gene: 6. CDR1 ENHRY and CDR2 SYGVKD come from the germline V gene. This CDR3 spans 13 amino acids. The CDR3 here is CAISEREASIQYF. CDR3 nucleotide sequence: TGTGCCATCAGCGAGCGGGAGGCGAGCATTCAGTACTTC.

This sequence joins TRBV18 and TRBJ1-1, with 12 bases matching TRBD1. CDR1 and CDR2 (germline): KGHSH, LQKENI. J lost 3 bases, V lost 2 bases, and 4 bases had no gene match. The CDR3 consists of 16 residues. This CDR3 reads CASSPWDRGRDTEAFF. CDR3 bases: TGTGCCAGCTCACCATGGGACAGGGGGCGAGACACTGAAGCTTTCTTT. Looking up the rest from reference TRBV18 and TRBJ1-1 gives the full variable domain: NAGVMQNPRHLVRRRGQEARLRCSPMKGHSHVYWYRQLPEEGLKFMVYLQKENIIDESGMPKERFSAEFPKEGPSILRIQQVVRGDSAAYFCASSPWDRGRDTEAFFGQGTRLTVV.

In this sample, this clonotype turned up a few times. V usage is TRBV7-2 and J usage is TRBJ1-1; D possibly corresponds to TRBD1 (6 bases). The CDR3 has 14 amino acids. Germline loops: CDR1 SGHTA, CDR2 FQGNSA. V was clipped by 4 bases and J by 2 bases, with 11 bases between them. CDR3 sequence reads: CASSSDSINTEAFF. Written as DNA, the CDR3 is TGTGCCAGCAGCTCGGACAGTATTAACACTGAAGCTTTCTTT.

The gene calls are TRBV7-2 and TRBJ1-1; 7 nucleotides align to TRBD1. The CDR3 consists of 14 residues. The junction had 8 bases not matched to a gene; V was cut back by 5 bases and J by 5 bases. The V gene's germline CDR1 is SGHTA and CDR2 FQGNSA. The CDR3 bases are TGTGCCAGCAGCGGAGGGGGCAGGGCGACTGAAGCTTTCTTT. Translating gives CASSGGGRATEAFF. Complete variable domain (other parts from reference TRBV7-2 and TRBJ1-1): GAGVSQSPSNKVTEKGKDVELRCDPISGHTALYWYRQSLGQGLEFLIYFQGNSAPDKSGLPSDRFSAERTGGSVSTLTIQRTQQEDSAVYLCASSGGGRATEAFFGQGTRLTVV.

A single count supports this clonotype. The chain is built from TRBV29-1 and TRBJ1-1, with unresolved D. This CDR3 is built from 13 residues. V was cut by 3 bases and J by 1 base, with 9 bases left in between. Germline V gives CDR1 SQVTM, CDR2 ANQGSEA. The CDR3, as DNA: TGCAGCGTTGATTGGGCCTCGAACACTGAAGCTTTCTTT. Its translation is CSVDWASNTEAFF.

The chain is built from TRBV7-9 and TRBJ2-1, with TRBD1 as a possible D gene (6 bases). The CDR3 is 18 residues long. V was cut by 1 base and J by 9 bases, with 25 bases left in between. Germline CDR1 reads SEHNR; CDR2 reads FQNEAQ (reference sequence). CDR3 nucleotide sequence: TGTGCCAGCAGCTTAGTATTGGGGGCTACTCAAAAGTCTATTGAGCAGTTCTTC. Amino acids: CASSLVLGATQKSIEQFF.

This sequence joins TRBV7-3 and TRBJ2-1; unclear D gene. This CDR3 has 12 amino acids. Germline CDR1 is SGHTA and CDR2 is FQGTGA. The V and J ends lost 2 bases and 15 bases respectively, with 14 bases between them. CDR3 nucleotides: TGTGCCAGCAGCTTAGATGTTTACGACTTGTTCTTC. It yields the protein CASSLDVYDLFF.

This clonotype was detected a few times. This chain joins TRBV12-3 or TRBV12-4 and TRBJ1-3; D might be TRBD1 (6 bases). This CDR3 has 13 residues. Deletions cut 3 bases from V and 4 bases from J, with 7 bases between. CDR3 nucleotides: TGTGCCAGCAGTTTCGGGGGCGGAAACACCATATATTTT. Protein sequence: CASSFGGGNTIYF.

The rearrangement uses TRBV14 and TRBJ2-3; TRBD2 agrees at 7 bases. This CDR3 is 15 amino acids long. Germline V lookup: CDR1 SGHDN, CDR2 FVKESK. V gave up 2 bases and J gave up 6 bases; unmatched junction bases: 8. In nucleotides, the CDR3 is TGTGCCAGCAGCCAACAAGCGGGATTATGGGATACGCAGTATTTT. The encoded protein is CASSQQAGLWDTQYF.

The V call is TRBV30, the J call TRBJ2-2; 9 bases are a match to TRBD1. Losses at the gene ends were 4 bases for V and 2 bases for J; bases not matched to a gene: 14. Germline CDR1 is GTSNPN and CDR2 is SVGIG (reference sequence). The CDR3 is made up of 18 amino acids. CDR3 nucleotides: TGTGCCTGGATGGTCCCCCCGTGGGACAGGGTTAACACCGGGGAGCTGTTTTTT. Amino acid sequence: CAWMVPPWDRVNTGELFF.

The chain recombines TRBV12-5 with TRBJ2-7; D might be TRBD2 (6 bases). Trimming left V 1 base short and J 7 bases short, with 14 bases between. CDR1 and CDR2 (germline): LGHNT, FRNRAP. This CDR3 contains 14 residues. The DNA for the CDR3 is TGTGCTAGTGGTTTGGGGACTAACGGTAGGGAGCAGTACGTC. Protein sequence: CASGLGTNGREQYV.

This chain uses TRBV2 with TRBJ2-2; TRBD2 is a possible D gene (7 bases). Per germline, CDR1 SNHLY and CDR2 FYNNEI. V lost 10 bases and J lost 5, with 17 bases in between. The CDR3 sequence is 14 residues long. The CDR3 bases are TGTGCCACGGGGGCGCTAGCGGTGACCGGGGAGCTGTTTTTT. Amino acids: CATGALAVTGELFF.

Notes on this clonotype: One base away lies a much larger clone, so this may be a sequencing read error. The gene calls are TRBV7-8 and TRBJ1-4; 7 nucleotides align to TRBD1. Per germline, CDR1 SGHVS and CDR2 FQNEAQ. This CDR3 comprises 15 residues. Trimming removed 5 bases from V and 7 bases from J; junction bases left unmatched: 10. The CDR3 DNA reads as TGTGCCAGCAGCATATCGGGGCAGGGGGGTGAAAAACTGTTTTTT. Translating gives CASSISGQGGEKLFF.

This clonotype was detected many times. This rearrangement joins TRBV7-2 to TRBJ2-1; D may be TRBD2 (6 bases). The CDR3 sequence is 14 residues long. Trimming cost V 7 bases and J 6 bases, with 16 bases left between them. CDR1 is SGHTA and CDR2 is FQGNSA in the germline V gene. CDR3 sequence (DNA): TGTGCCAGCACGGGGACTCAAGTGGGCAATGAGCAGTTCTTC. It translates to CASTGTQVGNEQFF.

This clonotype appeared many times. The CDR3 loop is CATGTGNTGELFF. For the CDR3, the DNA is TGTGCCACGGGTACAGGGAACACCGGGGAGCTGTTTTTT. This chain uses TRBV6-1 with TRBJ2-2; D might be TRBD1 (5 bases). V was shortened by 10 bases and J by 1 base, with 10 bases between the two germline ends. This CDR3 has 13 residues. Germline assignment: CDR1 MNHNS and CDR2 SASEGT.

This clonotype appeared a few times. The chain recombines TRBV20-1 with TRBJ2-1, with 7 bases aligning to TRBD2. Trimming removed 0 bases from V and 10 bases from J; junction bases left unmatched: 6. Germline CDR1 DFQATT, CDR2 SNEGSKA (reference sequence). There are 13 residues in the CDR3. CDR3 coding DNA: TGCAGTGCTAGAGATCGGCTAGCGGCCGAGCAGTTCTTC. It is translated as CSARDRLAAEQFF.

This clonotype has a single count. The chain is built from TRBV29-1 and TRBJ1-2; TRBD1 is a possible D gene (5 bases). Trimming left V 2 bases short and J 3 bases short, with 13 bases between. Germline CDR1 and CDR2: SQVTM and ANQGSEA. The CDR3 runs to 14 residues. CDR3 residues: CSVESTGHDYGYTF. DNA for the CDR3: TGCAGCGTTGAATCTACGGGGCACGACTATGGCTACACCTTC.